This T cell receptor beta chain was sequenced for a study of blood T cell repertoires in COVID-19. This table comes from immunoSEQ multiplex PCR, and its TCRdb copy is limited to in-frame clones, with some not included. The sample yields 250,000 to 350,000 clones, 75% to 90% seen once. CDR1 is GTSNPN, CDR2 SVGIG, per germline (reference sequence). This CDR3 is 16 amino acids long. The junction had 10 bases not matched to a gene; V was cut back by 5 bases and J by 3 bases. The TCR originated in a woman in her 40s who had recovered from COVID-19. The sample consisted of peripheral blood. The chain employs TRBV30 and TRBJ2-3; 11 nucleotides align to TRBD2. In DNA, the CDR3 is TGTGCCTGGTCTATCCCCGGGACTAGCGGTACAGATACGCAGTATTTT. It yields the protein CAWSIPGTSGTDTQYF.